These 8 T cell receptor beta chains came from one sample sequenced in a study of OX40 agonist ivuxolimab in advanced cancers. TCRdb's table, derived via immunoSEQ multiplex PCR, lists solely in-frame clones and lacks some. This table holds 70,000 or so clones, around 84% found once. The sequencing used CD4+ or CD8+ T cells sorted from blood, collected in a trial of the OX40 agonist ivuxolimab. Receptor source: an adult with an advanced solid tumor such as melanoma, head and neck, liver or kidney cancer.

The chain is built from TRBV4-2 and TRBJ2-1; 11 bases map to TRBD2. Germline V gives CDR1 LGHNA, CDR2 YNFKEQ. V gave up 2 bases and J gave up 4 bases; unmatched junction bases: 7. CDR3 length equals 17 residues. The CDR3 protein is CASSQSAASGRYNEQFF. The CDR3 DNA follows: TGTGCCAGCAGCCAAAGTGCCGCTAGCGGGAGGTACAATGAGCAGTTCTTC.

The chain has TRBV5-1 and TRBJ2-5; D is perhaps TRBD2 (7 bases). Trimming left V 9 bases short and J 5 bases short, with 20 bases between. This CDR3 is 14 amino acids long. CDR1 SGHRS and CDR2 YFSETQ come from the germline V gene. CDR3 in DNA: TGCGCCAACCTGGGGGGGGCGTTTTGGGAGACCCAGTACTTC. Translated, it gives CANLGGAFWETQYF.

CDR3 bases: TGTGCCAGCAGTGTAACTAGACGTGGCGATGAGCAGTTCTTC. This gives the protein CASSVTRRGDEQFF. This chain joins TRBV25-1 and TRBJ2-1; possibly TRBD2 for D (5 bases). Germline values: CDR1 MGHDK, CDR2 SYGVNS. Trimming cost V 4 bases and J 8 bases, with 15 bases left between them. CDR3 length: 14 amino acids.

The rearrangement uses TRBV4-1 and TRBJ1-2; 9 bases agree with TRBD1. Germline V gene data show CDR1 as MGHRA and CDR2 as YSYEKL. CDR3 length: 16 amino acids. The V and J ends lost 6 bases and 4 bases, in that order; junction bases with no gene match: 12. The CDR3 is CASSRTGTGNVYGYTF. CDR3 DNA sequence: TGCGCCAGCAGTCGAACCGGGACAGGGAACGTCTATGGCTACACCTTC.

The chain employs TRBV27 and TRBJ1-6; D is ambiguous. The CDR3 covers 14 residues. Germline V lookup: CDR1 MNHEY, CDR2 SMNVEV (reference sequence). Trimming left V 0 bases short and J 14 bases short, with 14 bases between. The CDR3 is CASSLSIAAGTLHF. The CDR3 coding sequence is TGTGCCAGCAGTTTATCGATAGCGGCCGGCACCCTCCACTTT.

The gene calls are TRBV28 and TRBJ1-1; tentative D call: TRBD1 (5 bases). Germline V gene lookup returns CDR1 MDHEN and CDR2 SYDVKM. The CDR3 is 16 amino acids. V was pared by 2 bases and J by 4 bases, with 17 bases between. The CDR3 protein is CASSLITAPGTTEAFF. The CDR3 coding sequence is TGTGCCAGCAGTTTAATAACGGCGCCAGGGACCACTGAAGCTTTCTTT.

On this clone itself: Since the CDR3 does not end with the conserved phenylalanine or tryptophan, this likely comes from a read error. V is TRBV6-5 and J is TRBJ1-1, with D perhaps matching TRBD1 (6 bases). V lost 8 bases and J lost 1, with 8 bases in between. Germline V CDR1 and CDR2: MNHEY, SVGAGI. CDR3 length: 12 amino acids. Written as DNA, the CDR3 is TGTGCCAGCCAGGGACAGAACACTGAAGCTTTCCTT. Translating it yields CASQGQNTEAFL.

The J gene is TRBJ2-1, the V gene TRBV6-4; 8 bases fit TRBD2. CDR1 is MRHNA, CDR2 SNTAGT, per germline. The CDR3 is made up of 15 amino acids. The ends lost 4 bases at V and 6 bases at J; junction bases unmatched: 8. CDR3: CASSVTSGGGNEQFF. In nucleotides, the CDR3 is TGTGCCAGCAGTGTCACTAGCGGAGGGGGCAATGAGCAGTTCTTC.